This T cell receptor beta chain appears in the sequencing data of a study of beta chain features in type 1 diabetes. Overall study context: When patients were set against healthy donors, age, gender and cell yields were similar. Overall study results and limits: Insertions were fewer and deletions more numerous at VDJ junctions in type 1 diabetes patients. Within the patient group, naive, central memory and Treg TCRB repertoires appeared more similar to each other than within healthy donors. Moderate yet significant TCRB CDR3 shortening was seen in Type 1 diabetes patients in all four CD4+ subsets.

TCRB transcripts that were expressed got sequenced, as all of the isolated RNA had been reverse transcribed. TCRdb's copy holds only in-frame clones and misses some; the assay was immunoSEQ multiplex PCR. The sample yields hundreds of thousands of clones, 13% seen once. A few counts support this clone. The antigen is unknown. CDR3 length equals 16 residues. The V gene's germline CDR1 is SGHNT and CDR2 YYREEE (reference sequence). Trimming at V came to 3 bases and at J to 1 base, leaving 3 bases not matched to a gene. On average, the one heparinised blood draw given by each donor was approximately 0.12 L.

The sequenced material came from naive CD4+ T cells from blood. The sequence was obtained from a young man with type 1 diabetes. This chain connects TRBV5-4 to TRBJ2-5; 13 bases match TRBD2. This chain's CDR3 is CASSSGLAGVQETQYF. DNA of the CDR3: TGTGCCAGCAGCTCTGGACTAGCGGGGGTCCAAGAGACCCAGTACTTC.